The 13 T cell receptor beta chains in this list originate from one sample, sequenced in a study of T cells in Graves' hyperthyroidism and ophthalmopathy. It was RNA transcripts that yielded the amplified TCR beta CDR3 regions. The HTBI primer set served for first-round RT-PCR of the TCR CDR3. A single record per CDR3 protein comes from TCRdb applying MiXCR to the multiplex PCR reads. This sample has hundreds of thousands of distinct CDR3 sequences, with around 15% found just once. Material: blood. Source of these receptors: a woman aged 40-49 years with Graves' hyperthyroidism.

Only a few counts were recorded for this clonotype. CDR3 residues: CASSASFATGAYEQYF. In DNA, the CDR3 is TGTGCCAGCAGCGCATCGTTTGCGACAGGAGCCTACGAGCAGTACTTC. V usage is TRBV9 and J usage is TRBJ2-7, with a tentative D call TRBD1 (6 bases). Germline V gene data show CDR1 as SGDLS and CDR2 as YYNGEE. The CDR3 extends over 16 amino acids. The V gene lost 3 bases and the J gene lost 2 bases, with 18 bases spanning the gap.

This clonotype was picked up many times. The chain has TRBV11-2 and TRBJ2-4; D is tentatively TRBD1 or TRBD2 (5 bases each). Germline V gives CDR1 SGHAT, CDR2 FQNNGV. The CDR3 spans 15 residues. The V end lost 3 bases, the J end lost 1 base, and 10 bases lay between the germline ends. The DNA for the CDR3 is TGTGCCAGCAGCTTTACTGGGGGTGCCAAAAACATTCAGTACTTC. Its protein product is CASSFTGGAKNIQYF.

This clonotype was picked up a small number of times. The chain employs TRBV30 and TRBJ1-6; the D gene is possibly TRBD1 (5 bases). Trimming pared 2 bases from V and 2 bases from J, leaving 19 bases between. Looked up from germline, CDR1 is GTSNPN and CDR2 is SVGIG (reference sequence). CDR3 length equals 18 residues. CDR3: CAWSCQGRRQTYNSPLHF. The CDR3 coding sequence is TGTGCCTGGAGTTGCCAGGGACGGCGGCAAACCTATAATTCACCCCTCCACTTT.

The sample holds many counts of this clonotype. An end of the junction does not agree with germline; a read error may underlie this. The chain's CDR3 is CASSRTSGRTDTQYF. CDR3 sequence (DNA): TGTGCTAGCAGCCGGACTAGCGGGCGCACAGATACGCAGTATTTT. The gene calls are TRBV7-7 and TRBJ2-3, with TRBD2 matching 11 bases. Per the germline V gene, CDR1 is SSHAT and CDR2 is FNYEAQ (reference sequence). CDR3 length: 15 amino acids.

V is TRBV2 and J is TRBJ2-1; 12 nucleotides line up with TRBD2. Per germline, CDR1 SNHLY and CDR2 FYNNEI. The CDR3 spans 15 residues. Germline trimming cut 6 bases from V and 8 bases from J; bases unmatched to any gene: 8. The CDR3 DNA reads TGTGCCAGCAGCCCGGCTAGCGGGAGGGTTTATGAGCAGTTCTTC. Translation gives CASSPASGRVYEQFF.

This clonotype was recorded many times. The genes are TRBV18 and TRBJ2-3; the match to TRBD1 covers 8 bases. Per germline, CDR1 KGHSH and CDR2 LQKENI. This CDR3 is built from 14 residues. V trimming: 6 bases; J trimming: 3 bases; junction bases outside the gene matches: 5. CDR3 protein: CASSRGLGTDTQYF. The CDR3 coding sequence is TGTGCCAGCTCCAGGGGGCTAGGGACAGATACGCAGTATTTT.

The table lists this clonotype with many counts. One end of the junction is discordant with germline, which a read error may explain. The gene calls are TRBV7-2 and TRBJ2-2; 9 nucleotides agree with TRBD2. This CDR3 has 13 amino acids. Germline CDR1 and CDR2: SGHTA and FQGNSA. DNA of the CDR3: TGTGCCAGCAGCTTAGCGCGGGAGGGGGAACTGTTTTTT. Encoded protein: CASSLAREGELFF.

CDR3 amino acids: CASKPGQGAQGGELFF. CDR3 DNA: TGCGCCAGCAAACCGGGACAGGGGGCGCAGGGCGGGGAGCTGTTTTTT. V is TRBV5-1 and J is TRBJ2-2; 12 nucleotides line up with TRBD1. This CDR3 is built from 16 residues. Unmatched junction bases numbered 10, after V lost 6 bases and J lost 7 bases. Germline-derived CDR1 and CDR2 are SGHRS and YFSETQ.

This clonotype appeared a few times. The CDR3 bases are TGTGCCACCAGTGATGCTACAGGGTTCTTAGATACGCAGTATTTT. As protein: CATSDATGFLDTQYF. The V gene is TRBV24-1, the J gene TRBJ2-3; D may be TRBD1 (6 bases). CDR1 and CDR2 (germline): KGHDR, SFDVKD. Trimming took off 3 bases at V and 5 bases at J, with 14 bases between the two ends. The CDR3 contains 15 residues.

This clonotype came up many times. The chain employs TRBV7-9 and TRBJ2-2; D is unclear. V lost 1 base to trimming and J lost 3 bases, with 9 bases between them. The CDR3 has 15 residues. Looked up from germline, CDR1 is SEHNR and CDR2 is FQNEAQ (reference sequence). The CDR3 here is CASSLGRADTGELFF. In DNA form, the CDR3 reads TGTGCCAGCAGCTTAGGCCGGGCGGACACCGGGGAGCTGTTTTTT.

This clonotype was counted many times. The CDR3 sequence: CASSEARTAKGTQHF. CDR3 DNA: TGTGCCAGCAGTGAAGCGCGGACAGCTAAAGGGACCCAGCATTTT. The J gene is TRBJ1-5, the V gene TRBV2, with D maybe TRBD1 (6 bases). Trimming took 0 bases from V and 11 from J, leaving 17 bases between them. The CDR3 extends over 15 amino acids. Germline V gives CDR1 SNHLY, CDR2 FYNNEI.

The table lists this clonotype with many counts. The chain employs TRBV20-1 and TRBJ2-7; TRBD2 agrees at 7 bases. In germline, CDR1 is DFQATT, CDR2 SNEGSKA (reference sequence). V was pared by 3 bases and J by 4 bases, with 12 bases of the junction left unmatched. The CDR3 is 15 residues long. The CDR3 region has the DNA TGCAGTGCTAGTCGTGGGCTGGCGGGGGAGTACGAGCAGTACTTC. Its protein is CSASRGLAGEYEQYF.

The CDR3 reads CAISEPGGTGMNQPQHF. The CDR3 DNA reads as TGTGCCATCAGTGAACCGGGGGGGACAGGGATGAATCAGCCCCAGCATTTT. The V gene is TRBV10-3, the J gene TRBJ1-5; 9 bases map to TRBD1. Trimming removed 3 bases from V and 4 bases from J; junction bases left unmatched: 10. Germline CDR1 reads ENHRY; CDR2 reads SYGVKD. This CDR3 region has 17 residues.